This passage covers 6 T cell receptor beta chains from one sample sequenced in a study of T cells after yellow fever vaccination. TCRdb processed the 5' RACE reads anew with MiXCR; each CDR3 protein has one entry. The sample holds approximately 340,000 distinct CDR3 sequences, roughly 8.7% seen once. The sample consisted of PBMCs, taken on the day of the first yellow fever vaccination. The receptors were sampled from a man younger than 35 who received the YFV17D yellow fever vaccine.

V is TRBV20-1 and J is TRBJ2-3; 10 bases are shared with TRBD2. The CDR3 length is 14 residues. J lost 4 bases, V lost 6 bases, and 7 bases had no gene match. Germline CDR1 reads DFQATT; CDR2 reads SNEGSKA (reference sequence). The CDR3 region has the DNA TGCAGTGCACTACCGGGACTAGCGTCAGATACGCAGTATTTT. This translates into CSALPGLASDTQYF.

At least ten counts were recorded for this clonotype. The rearrangement links TRBV2 to TRBJ2-6; a possible D gene is TRBD1 (6 bases). The CDR3 consists of 15 residues. V was trimmed by 6 bases and J by 0 bases, leaving 9 bases between them. Germline lookup yields CDR1 SNHLY and CDR2 FYNNEI. The CDR3 region has the DNA TGTGCCAGCAGCCGGGACAACTCTGGGGCCAACGTCCTGACTTTC. Amino acids: CASSRDNSGANVLTF. Full variable domain (outside the CDR3, taken from reference TRBV2 and TRBJ2-6): EPEVTQTPSHQVTQMGQEVILRCVPISNHLYFYWYRQILGQKVEFLVSFYNNEISEKSEIFDDQFSVERPDGSNFTLKIRSTKLEDSAMYFCASSRDNSGANVLTFGAGSRLTVL.

The chain couples TRBV10-3 to TRBJ2-5; 8 bases align to TRBD2. The CDR3 has 15 residues. Per germline, CDR1 ENHRY and CDR2 SYGVKD. The trim removed 6 bases at V and 3 bases at J, leaving 9 bases unmatched. CDR3 sequence reads: CAIRSERGPKETQYF. The CDR3 coding sequence is TGTGCCATCAGATCGGAGCGGGGGCCCAAAGAGACCCAGTACTTC.

The chain recombines TRBV5-1 with TRBJ2-3; a weak D match, TRBD1 (5 bases). The CDR3 has 14 amino acids. Germline-derived CDR1 and CDR2 are SGHRS and YFSETQ. Trimming removed 2 bases at V and 4 bases at J, with 11 bases between. The CDR3 sequence: CASSFLGAPDTQYF. The CDR3 DNA reads TGCGCCAGCAGCTTTCTAGGGGCCCCAGATACGCAGTATTTT. The full variable domain, rest sourced from reference TRBV5-1 and TRBJ2-3, is KAGVTQTPRYLIKTRGQQVTLSCSPISGHRSVSWYQQTPGQGLQFLFEYFSETQRNKGNFPGRFSGRQFSNSRSEMNVSTLELGDSALYLCASSFLGAPDTQYFGPGTRLTVL.

The table lists this clonotype with a few counts. The chain combines TRBV5-1 with TRBJ2-7; 10 nucleotides line up with TRBD1. Trimming removed 3 bases from V and 4 bases from J; junction bases left unmatched: 10. The V gene's germline CDR1 is SGHRS and CDR2 YFSETQ. The CDR3 runs to 16 residues. CDR3 amino acids: CASSSGLGTGVYEQYF. In nucleotides, the CDR3 is TGCGCCAGCAGCTCCGGCCTCGGGACAGGGGTTTACGAGCAGTACTTC.

CDR3 DNA: TGTGCCAGCAGCCCCCGTATAGCGGGGGTAACCAATGAGCAGTTCTTC. It codes for CASSPRIAGVTNEQFF. This chain uses TRBV5-5 with TRBJ2-1, with 9 bases aligning to TRBD2. The V segment lost 4 bases and the J segment 6 bases; nucleotides outside the gene matches: 11. The germline gives CDR1 SGHKS, CDR2 YYEKEE (reference sequence). The CDR3 has 16 residues.